Sequencing of this T cell receptor (beta chain) was carried out in a study of T cell responses to AZD1222 COVID-19 vaccine. CDR3 size: 15 residues. V was clipped by 2 bases and J by 0 bases, with 7 bases between them. In germline, CDR1 is SGHTA, CDR2 FQGNSA. Findings and caveats of the study: None of the repertoires were sampled until the peak T cell response had passed.

Data came from immunoSEQ multiplex PCR; TCRdb stores just in-frame clones and leaves some out. The sample records approximately 190,000 clones, over 70% being singletons. Turning to this clone: Its matching antigen is unknown.

The sample in question was peripheral blood, obtained on day 0 of MenACWY control vaccination. The V call is TRBV7-2, the J call TRBJ2-2; D remains unclear. The clonotype originates from an adult in good health. The CDR3 sequence: CASSLQATNTGELFF. The CDR3 DNA is TGTGCCAGCAGCTTACAGGCTACGAACACCGGGGAGCTGTTTTTT.